This T cell receptor beta chain was identified during a study of control samples from healthy donors and cancer patients (TCRdb year 2020). A note on this clone: Its antigen has not been determined.

V lost 1 base and J lost 1 base; the stretch between them is 7 bases long. For CDR1 and CDR2, the germline V gene (reference sequence) lists SEHNR and FQNEAQ. The CDR3 measures 14 amino acids from cysteine to phenylalanine. Only CDR3 DNA remains: 42 bases, in frame from the first base. The library was produced with the immunoSEQ multiplex PCR assay. TCRdb limited this immuneACCESS table to in-frame rearrangements with V and J called. A share of clones is missing; checked studies link under half to unresolved V genes, and the rest is unexplained. The table held for this sample gives roughly 190,000 clones. 2% to 2.5% of the sample is in the top ten clones.

The receptor's source is a woman under 40 in good health. Sequencing used blood. In this chain, TRBV7-9 is recombined with TRBJ1-2, with no D gene named confidently. The DNA sequence is as follows: TGTGCCAGCAGCTTAGATACAAATAACTATGGCTACACCTTC. It translates as CASSLDTNNYGYTF.